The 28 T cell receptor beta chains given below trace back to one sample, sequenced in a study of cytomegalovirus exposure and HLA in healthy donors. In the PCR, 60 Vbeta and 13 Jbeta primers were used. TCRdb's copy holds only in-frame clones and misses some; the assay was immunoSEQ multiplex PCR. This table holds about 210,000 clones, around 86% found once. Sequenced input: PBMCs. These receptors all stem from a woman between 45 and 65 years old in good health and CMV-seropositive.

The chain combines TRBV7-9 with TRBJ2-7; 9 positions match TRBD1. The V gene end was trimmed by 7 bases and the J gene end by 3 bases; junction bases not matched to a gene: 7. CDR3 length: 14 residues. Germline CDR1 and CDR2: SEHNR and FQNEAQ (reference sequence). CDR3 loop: CASTAGTGSYEQYF. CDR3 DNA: TGTGCCAGCACGGCGGGGACAGGGAGCTACGAGCAGTACTTC.

Written as DNA, the CDR3 is TGTGCCAGCAGCTGGACTACCAATGAGCAGTTCTTC. Encoded protein: CASSWTTNEQFF. The rearrangement joins TRBV11-1 to TRBJ2-1; tentatively, D is TRBD2 (6 bases). The germline V gene encodes CDR1 SGHAT and CDR2 FQDESV (reference sequence). The CDR3 consists of 12 residues. V lost 4 bases and J 6 bases, leaving 7 bases between the germline ends. Supplemented by reference TRBV11-1 and TRBJ2-1, the full variable domain reads EAEVAQSPRYKITEKSQAVAFWCDPISGHATLYWYRQILGQGPELLVQFQDESVVDDSQLPKDRFSAERLKGVDSTLKIQPAELGDSAMYLCASSWTTNEQFFGPGTRLTVL.

The CDR3, as DNA: TGTGCCAGCTCACACCTACCCGGGACACTAAGCACAGATACGCAGTATTTT. Protein sequence: CASSHLPGTLSTDTQYF. This chain uses TRBV18 with TRBJ2-3; D is perhaps TRBD1 (6 bases). The V gene lost 4 bases and the J gene lost 0 bases, with 17 bases spanning the gap. This CDR3 is 17 amino acids long. Germline CDR1 reads KGHSH; CDR2 reads LQKENI. The whole variable domain, remainder taken from reference TRBV18 and TRBJ2-3, is NAGVMQNPRHLVRRRGQEARLRCSPMKGHSHVYWYRQLPEEGLKFMVYLQKENIIDESGMPKERFSAEFPKEGPSILRIQQVVRGDSAAYFCASSHLPGTLSTDTQYFGPGTRLTVL.

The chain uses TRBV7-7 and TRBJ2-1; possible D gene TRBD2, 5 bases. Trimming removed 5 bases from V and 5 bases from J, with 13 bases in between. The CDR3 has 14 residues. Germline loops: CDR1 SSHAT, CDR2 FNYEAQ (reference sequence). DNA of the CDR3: TGTGCCAGCAGCCGGGGTCAGTCCAACAATGAGCAGTTCTTC. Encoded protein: CASSRGQSNNEQFF.

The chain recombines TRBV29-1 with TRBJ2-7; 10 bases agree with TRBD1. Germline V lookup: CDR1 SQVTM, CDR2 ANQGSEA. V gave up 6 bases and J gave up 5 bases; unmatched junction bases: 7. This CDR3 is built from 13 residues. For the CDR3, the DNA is TGCAGCGTCGCAAGGGACAGGGGCGACGAGCAGTACTTC. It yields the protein CSVARDRGDEQYF.

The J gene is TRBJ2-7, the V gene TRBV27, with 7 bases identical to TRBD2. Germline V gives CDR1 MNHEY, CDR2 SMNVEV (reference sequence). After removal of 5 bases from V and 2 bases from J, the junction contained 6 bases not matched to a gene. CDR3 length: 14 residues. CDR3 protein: CASSPLGGAYEQYF. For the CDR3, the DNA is TGTGCCAGCAGTCCCCTTGGGGGGGCCTACGAGCAGTACTTC.

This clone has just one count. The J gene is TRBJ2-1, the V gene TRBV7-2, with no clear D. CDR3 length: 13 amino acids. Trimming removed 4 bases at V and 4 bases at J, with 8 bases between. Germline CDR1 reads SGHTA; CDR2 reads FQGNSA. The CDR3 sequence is CASSYRVYNEQFF. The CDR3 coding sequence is TGTGCCAGCAGCTATCGGGTATACAATGAGCAGTTCTTC.

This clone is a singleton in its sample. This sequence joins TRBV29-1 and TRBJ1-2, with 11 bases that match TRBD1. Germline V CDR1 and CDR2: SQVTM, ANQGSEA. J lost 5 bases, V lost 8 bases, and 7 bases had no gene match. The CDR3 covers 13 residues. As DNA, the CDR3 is TGCAGCACCCGGGACAGGGGGAATTATGGCTACACCTTC. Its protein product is CSTRDRGNYGYTF.

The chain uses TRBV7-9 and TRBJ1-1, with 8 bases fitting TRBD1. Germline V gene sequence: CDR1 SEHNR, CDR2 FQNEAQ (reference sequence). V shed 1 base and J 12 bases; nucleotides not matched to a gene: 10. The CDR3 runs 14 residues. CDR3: CASSLGGGQGASFF. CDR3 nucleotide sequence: TGTGCCAGCAGCTTAGGGGGAGGGCAGGGGGCCTCTTTCTTT. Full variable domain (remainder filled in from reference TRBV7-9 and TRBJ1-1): DTGVSQNPRHKITKRGQNVTFRCDPISEHNRLYWYRQTLGQGPEFLTYFQNEAQLEKSRLLSDRFSAERPKGSFSTLEIQRTEQGDSAMYLCASSLGGGQGASFFGQGTRLTVV.

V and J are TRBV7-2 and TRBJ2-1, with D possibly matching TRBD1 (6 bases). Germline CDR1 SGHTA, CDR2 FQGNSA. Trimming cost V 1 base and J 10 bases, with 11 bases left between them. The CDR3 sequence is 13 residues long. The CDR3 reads CASSLGDTGEQFF. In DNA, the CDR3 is TGTGCCAGCAGCTTAGGGGACACGGGCGAGCAGTTCTTC.

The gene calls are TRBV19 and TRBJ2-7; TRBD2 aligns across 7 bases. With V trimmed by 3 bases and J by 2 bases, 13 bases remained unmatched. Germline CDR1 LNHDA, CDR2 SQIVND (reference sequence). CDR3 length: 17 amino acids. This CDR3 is CASSIQIGGRRPYEQYF. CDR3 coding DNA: TGTGCCAGTAGTATCCAGATCGGGGGGAGGAGACCCTACGAGCAGTACTTC.

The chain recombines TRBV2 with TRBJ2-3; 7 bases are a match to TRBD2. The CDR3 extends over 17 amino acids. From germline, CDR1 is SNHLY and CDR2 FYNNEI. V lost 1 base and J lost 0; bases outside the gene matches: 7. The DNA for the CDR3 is TGTGCCAGCAGTGAAGACCCAAGCGGGATCAGCACAGATACGCAGTATTTT. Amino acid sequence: CASSEDPSGISTDTQYF.

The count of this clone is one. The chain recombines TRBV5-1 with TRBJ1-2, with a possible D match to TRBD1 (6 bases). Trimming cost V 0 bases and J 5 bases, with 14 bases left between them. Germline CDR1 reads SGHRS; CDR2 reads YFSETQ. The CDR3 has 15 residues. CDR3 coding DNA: TGCGCCAGCAGCTTGGCCCCCAGGACAGAATATGGCTACACCTTC. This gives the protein CASSLAPRTEYGYTF.

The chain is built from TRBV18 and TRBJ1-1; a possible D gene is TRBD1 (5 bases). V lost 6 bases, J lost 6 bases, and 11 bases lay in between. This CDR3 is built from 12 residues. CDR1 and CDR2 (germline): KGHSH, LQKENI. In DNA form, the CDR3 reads TGTGCCAGCTCCTGGCGGGGGGCTGAAGCTTTCTTT. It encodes CASSWRGAEAFF.

The CDR3 reads CASSQGSSYEQYF. In nucleotides, the CDR3 is TGCGCCAGCAGCCAAGGGTCATCCTACGAGCAGTACTTC. The chain carries TRBV4-1 and TRBJ2-5; no clear D. The DNA matches TRBJ2-7 better at its end, which makes the J call doubtful. CDR1 is MGHRA and CDR2 is YSYEKL in the germline V gene. CDR3 length: 13 residues.

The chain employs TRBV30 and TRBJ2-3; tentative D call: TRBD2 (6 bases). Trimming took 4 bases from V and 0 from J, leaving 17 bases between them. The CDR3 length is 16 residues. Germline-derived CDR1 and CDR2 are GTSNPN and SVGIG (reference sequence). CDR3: CAWIQRRAASTDTQYF. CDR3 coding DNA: TGTGCCTGGATCCAAAGGAGGGCAGCTAGCACAGATACGCAGTATTTT.

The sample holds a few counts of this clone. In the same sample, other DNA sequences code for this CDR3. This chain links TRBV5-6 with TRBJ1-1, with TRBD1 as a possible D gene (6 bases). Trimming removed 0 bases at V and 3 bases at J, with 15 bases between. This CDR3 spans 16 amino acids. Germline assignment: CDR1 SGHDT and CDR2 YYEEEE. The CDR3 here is CASSLGGRGSDTEAFF. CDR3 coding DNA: TGTGCCAGCAGCTTGGGGGGAAGGGGGAGCGACACTGAAGCTTTCTTT. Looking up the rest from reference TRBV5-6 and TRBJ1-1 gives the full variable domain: DAGVTQSPTHLIKTRGQQVTLRCSPKSGHDTVSWYQQALGQGPQFIFQYYEEEERQRGNFPDRFSGHQFPNYSSELNVNALLLGDSALYLCASSLGGRGSDTEAFFGQGTRLTVV.

The CDR3 loop reads CASSSVGTGDQPQHF. The CDR3 DNA sequence: TGTGCCAGCAGTTCCGTCGGGACAGGGGATCAGCCCCAGCATTTT. The chain recombines TRBV6-6 with TRBJ1-5, with 10 bases matching TRBD1. Germline V gene sequence: CDR1 MNHNY, CDR2 SVGAGI (reference sequence). The CDR3 covers 15 residues. The trim removed 4 bases at V and 5 bases at J, leaving 5 bases unmatched.

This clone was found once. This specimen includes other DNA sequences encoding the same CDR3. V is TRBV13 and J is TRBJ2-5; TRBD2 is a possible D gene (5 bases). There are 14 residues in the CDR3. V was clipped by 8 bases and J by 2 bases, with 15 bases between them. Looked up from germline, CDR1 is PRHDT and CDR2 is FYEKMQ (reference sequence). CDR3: CASATSIRQETQYF. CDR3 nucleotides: TGTGCCAGCGCTACTAGTATTCGACAAGAGACCCAGTACTTC. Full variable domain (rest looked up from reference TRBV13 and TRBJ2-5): AAGVIQSPRHLIKEKRETATLKCYPIPRHDTVYWYQQGPGQDPQFLISFYEKMQSDKGSIPDRFSAQQFSDYHSELNMSSLELGDSALYFCASATSIRQETQYFGPGTRLLVL.

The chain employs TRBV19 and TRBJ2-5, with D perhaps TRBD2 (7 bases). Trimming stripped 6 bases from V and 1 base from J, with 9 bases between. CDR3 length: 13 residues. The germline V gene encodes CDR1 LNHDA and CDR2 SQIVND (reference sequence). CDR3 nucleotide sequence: TGTGCCAGTAGGAGGGGGGGCCAAGAGACCCAGTACTTC. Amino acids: CASRRGGQETQYF.

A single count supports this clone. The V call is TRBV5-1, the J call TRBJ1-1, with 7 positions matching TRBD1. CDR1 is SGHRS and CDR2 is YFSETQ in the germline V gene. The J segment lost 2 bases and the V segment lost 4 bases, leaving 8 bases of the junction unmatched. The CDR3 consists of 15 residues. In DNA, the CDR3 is TGCGCCAGCAGCGGTAACAGGGGTGCAAACACTGAAGCTTTCTTT. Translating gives CASSGNRGANTEAFF.

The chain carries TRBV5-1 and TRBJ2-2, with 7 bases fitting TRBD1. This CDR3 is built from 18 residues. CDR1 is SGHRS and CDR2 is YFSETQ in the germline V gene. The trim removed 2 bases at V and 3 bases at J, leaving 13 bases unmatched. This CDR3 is CASSFGDLAGGDTGELFF. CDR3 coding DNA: TGCGCCAGCAGCTTCGGGGATTTAGCAGGGGGAGACACCGGGGAGCTGTTTTTT.

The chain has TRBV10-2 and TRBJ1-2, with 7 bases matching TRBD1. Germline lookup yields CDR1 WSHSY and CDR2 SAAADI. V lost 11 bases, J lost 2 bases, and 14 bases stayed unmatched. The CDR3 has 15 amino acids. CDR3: CASGTASIRNYGYTF. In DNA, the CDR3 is TGCGCCTCGGGGACAGCCTCAATCCGAAACTATGGCTACACCTTC.

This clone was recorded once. The CDR3 DNA follows: TGCGCCAGCAGCTTGCTGGGACACCGAGGGGACTATGGCTACACCTTC. Translation gives CASSLLGHRGDYGYTF. The rearrangement uses TRBV5-1 and TRBJ1-2; D possibly corresponds to TRBD1 (6 bases). CDR1 and CDR2 (germline): SGHRS, YFSETQ. The CDR3 extends over 16 amino acids. V was clipped by 1 base and J by 3 bases, with 16 bases between them.

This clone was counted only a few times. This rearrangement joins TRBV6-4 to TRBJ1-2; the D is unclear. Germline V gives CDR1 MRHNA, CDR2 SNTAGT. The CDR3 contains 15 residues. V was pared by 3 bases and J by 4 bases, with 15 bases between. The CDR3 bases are TGTGCCAGCAGTGAGTCGAGGGAGGCCTCCTATGGCTACACCTTC. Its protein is CASSESREASYGYTF.

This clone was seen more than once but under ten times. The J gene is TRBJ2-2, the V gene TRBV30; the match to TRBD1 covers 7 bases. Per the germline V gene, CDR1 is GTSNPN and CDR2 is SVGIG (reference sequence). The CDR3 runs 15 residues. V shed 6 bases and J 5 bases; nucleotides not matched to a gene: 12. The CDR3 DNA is TGTGCCTGCGACGAACAGACAGGGAAGACCGGGGAGCTGTTTTTT. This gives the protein CACDEQTGKTGELFF.

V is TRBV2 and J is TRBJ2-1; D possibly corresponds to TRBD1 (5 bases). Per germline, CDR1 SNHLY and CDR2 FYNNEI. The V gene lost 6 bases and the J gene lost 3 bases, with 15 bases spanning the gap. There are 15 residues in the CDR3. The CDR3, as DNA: TGTGCCAGCAGCTTACAACAGGTGGGCTACAATGAGCAGTTCTTC. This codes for CASSLQQVGYNEQFF.

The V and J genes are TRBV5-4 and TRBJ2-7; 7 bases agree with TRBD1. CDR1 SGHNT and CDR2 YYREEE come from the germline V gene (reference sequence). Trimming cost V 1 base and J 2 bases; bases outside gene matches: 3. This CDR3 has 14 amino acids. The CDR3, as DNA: TGTGCCAGCAGCTTGTTAGGACAGGCCTACGAGCAGTACTTC. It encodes CASSLLGQAYEQYF.